These T cell receptor beta chains were read from a single sample in a study of Ad26.COV2.S vaccination and SARS-CoV-2 variants. Sequencing used immunoSEQ multiplex PCR; TCRdb keeps in-frame clones, though not all of them. The sample lists hundreds of thousands of clones; around 88% were seen once. The starting material was peripheral blood, obtained in a trial of Ad26.COV2.S vaccine versus placebo. The receptor set was obtained from a person between 18 and 65 years old who received the Ad26.COV2.S COVID-19 vaccine or a placebo. CDR3s include the opening cysteine and the closing phenylalanine or tryptophan. D genes are given only for firm matches. A clone size is listed for some rows: how often the clone was seen (once, few, many), or a class if it is expanded.

abundance: NA
v_gene: TRBV2
d_gene: NA
j_gene: TRBJ1-4
CDR3nt: TGTGCCAGCAGGGAGGACCATGAAAAACTGTTTTTT
CDR3aa: CASREDHEKLFF

abundance: NA
v_gene: TRBV27
d_gene: NA
j_gene: TRBJ1-2
CDR3nt: TGTGCCAGCAGTTTCGGGGGCGGCTATGGCTACACCTTC
CDR3aa: CASSFGGGYGYTF

abundance: NA
v_gene: TRBV25-1
d_gene: NA
j_gene: TRBJ1-6
CDR3nt: TGTGCCAGCAGTGAATCGCTAGGGGCGTCTCTTAATTCACCCCTCCACTTT
CDR3aa: CASSESLGASLNSPLHF

abundance: NA
v_gene: TRBV5-1
d_gene: TRBD2
j_gene: TRBJ2-1
CDR3nt: TGCGCCAGCACCCCTCTGCCTGAGGGGAGGGCCGGTATGGGTGAGCAGTTCTTC
CDR3aa: CASTPLPEGRAGMGEQFF

abundance: few
v_gene: TRBV2
d_gene: TRBD1
j_gene: TRBJ1-4
CDR3nt: TGTGCCAGCAGGATAGGGGGCGCAACTAATGAAAAACTGTTTTTT
CDR3aa: CASRIGGATNEKLFF

abundance: NA
v_gene: TRBV10-3
d_gene: NA
j_gene: TRBJ2-7
CDR3nt: TGTGCCATCAGTGAATGGGCGGGGTACGAGCAGTACTTC
CDR3aa: CAISEWAGYEQYF

abundance: few
v_gene: TRBV12-3/TRBV12-4
d_gene: NA
j_gene: TRBJ1-2
CDR3nt: TGTGCCAGCAGACCCCAGGGAGGGTATGGCTACACCTTC
CDR3aa: CASRPQGGYGYTF

abundance: NA
v_gene: TRBV28
d_gene: NA
j_gene: TRBJ1-2
CDR3nt: TGTGCCAGCAGTAGGGACGGCTACTATGGCTACACCTTC
CDR3aa: CASSRDGYYGYTF

abundance: NA
v_gene: TRBV7-9
d_gene: NA
j_gene: TRBJ1-1
CDR3nt: TGTGCCAGCAGCTTAGGGTTTGGGCCGAGGAACACTGAAGCTTTCTTT
CDR3aa: CASSLGFGPRNTEAFF

abundance: few
v_gene: TRBV5-1
d_gene: NA
j_gene: TRBJ2-7
CDR3nt: TGCGCCAGCAGCTGGGCGTCAGGGGGAACTAGCGACTCCTACGAGCAGTACTTC
CDR3aa: CASSWASGGTSDSYEQYF

abundance: NA
v_gene: TRBV28
d_gene: NA
j_gene: TRBJ1-1
CDR3nt: TGTGCCAGCAGTTACGTGGGGCTGGGCACTGAAGCTTTCTTT
CDR3aa: CASSYVGLGTEAFF

abundance: NA
v_gene: TRBV9
d_gene: NA
j_gene: TRBJ2-5
CDR3nt: TGTGCCAGCAGCCCCCGGATGAGCTCGGGAGAGACCCAGTACTTC
CDR3aa: CASSPRMSSGETQYF

abundance: once
v_gene: TRBV6-2/TRBV6-3
d_gene: NA
j_gene: TRBJ1-2
CDR3nt: TGTGCCAGCAGTTACTCGTCAGGCGTTTATGGCTACACCTTC
CDR3aa: CASSYSSGVYGYTF

abundance: NA
v_gene: TRBV7-9
d_gene: TRBD2
j_gene: TRBJ2-4
CDR3nt: TGTGCCAGCAGCTTAGGGCCAGCGGGGGCCTTAAACATTCAGTACTTC
CDR3aa: CASSLGPAGALNIQYF

abundance: NA
v_gene: TRBV4-3
d_gene: NA
j_gene: TRBJ1-2
CDR3nt: TGCGCCAGCAGCCAAGAGAACAGGGACAACTATGGCTACACCTTC
CDR3aa: CASSQENRDNYGYTF

abundance: NA
v_gene: TRBV28
d_gene: NA
j_gene: TRBJ1-2
CDR3nt: TGTGCCAGCAGTCCCCATGGGGGGACCTATGGCTACACCTTC
CDR3aa: CASSPHGGTYGYTF

abundance: NA
v_gene: TRBV28
d_gene: NA
j_gene: TRBJ1-5
CDR3nt: TGTGCCAGCAGTTTGCTCCCTAAGGGTCATCAGCCCCAGCATTTT
CDR3aa: CASSLLPKGHQPQHF

abundance: few
v_gene: TRBV29-1
d_gene: TRBD1
j_gene: TRBJ2-2
CDR3nt: TGCAGCGTTCCCGGGACAGGGGGCGCGGGCACCGGGGAGCTGTTTTTT
CDR3aa: CSVPGTGGAGTGELFF

abundance: NA
v_gene: TRBV7-2
d_gene: NA
j_gene: TRBJ2-1
CDR3nt: TGTGCCAGCAGCTTAGAGTCCCGCTACAATGAGCAGTTCTTC
CDR3aa: CASSLESRYNEQFF

abundance: NA
v_gene: TRBV20-1
d_gene: NA
j_gene: TRBJ2-1
CDR3nt: TGCAGTGCTGTAATAGCCCATGAGCAGTTCTTC
CDR3aa: CSAVIAHEQFF

abundance: NA
v_gene: TRBV5-6
d_gene: NA
j_gene: TRBJ1-2
CDR3nt: TGTGCCAGCAGCCTTTTCTCTACCTACACCTTC
CDR3aa: CASSLFSTYTF

abundance: NA
v_gene: TRBV9
d_gene: TRBD1
j_gene: TRBJ2-3
CDR3nt: TGTGCCAGCAACGGACAGGGGGGGATCACAGATACGCAGTATTTT
CDR3aa: CASNGQGGITDTQYF

abundance: NA
v_gene: TRBV5-5
d_gene: NA
j_gene: TRBJ2-1
CDR3nt: TGTGCCAGCAGCTTCGGGAATCTCTACAATGAGCAGTTCTTC
CDR3aa: CASSFGNLYNEQFF

abundance: NA
v_gene: TRBV11-2
d_gene: NA
j_gene: TRBJ2-5
CDR3nt: TGTGCCAGCAGCGTAAGCTTGATGGAGACCCAGTACTTC
CDR3aa: CASSVSLMETQYF

abundance: NA
v_gene: TRBV19
d_gene: TRBD1
j_gene: TRBJ2-6
CDR3nt: TGTGCCAGTAGTATCAAGGGGGAGACAGGGGGAGCAGGGGCCAACGTCCTGACTTTC
CDR3aa: CASSIKGETGGAGANVLTF

abundance: NA
v_gene: TRBV29-1
d_gene: NA
j_gene: TRBJ1-2
CDR3nt: TGCAGCGTTAAACTGGACAGTTTGTATGGCTACACCTTC
CDR3aa: CSVKLDSLYGYTF

abundance: once
v_gene: TRBV7-2
d_gene: NA
j_gene: TRBJ2-2
CDR3nt: TGTGCCAGCAGCCCGAGGACTGGGGTCGGGGAGCTGTTTTTT
CDR3aa: CASSPRTGVGELFF

abundance: NA
v_gene: TRBV6-5
d_gene: TRBD2
j_gene: TRBJ2-7
CDR3nt: TGTGCCTCCCGACTAGCGGCCTCCTACGAGCAGTACTTC
CDR3aa: CASRLAASYEQYF

abundance: NA
v_gene: TRBV5-1
d_gene: NA
j_gene: TRBJ2-6
CDR3nt: TGCGCCAGCAGCCCCGGAAGCGGGTCTGGGGCCAACGTCCTGACTTTC
CDR3aa: CASSPGSGSGANVLTF

abundance: NA
v_gene: TRBV2
d_gene: TRBD1
j_gene: TRBJ1-1
CDR3nt: TGTGCCAGCAGTGAAGCTAGACAGGGAAATCAAGCTTTCTTT
CDR3aa: CASSEARQGNQAFF

abundance: NA
v_gene: TRBV5-1
d_gene: TRBD1
j_gene: TRBJ1-1
CDR3nt: TGCGCCAGCAGCCCAGGACAGGGCGGGGTGAACACTGAAGCTTTCTTT
CDR3aa: CASSPGQGGVNTEAFF

abundance: NA
v_gene: TRBV7-9
d_gene: NA
j_gene: TRBJ1-1
CDR3nt: TGTGCCAGCAGCTTCCTCCAGGGGATATTGAACGCTGAAGCTTTCTTT
CDR3aa: CASSFLQGILNAEAFF

abundance: NA
v_gene: TRBV6-2/TRBV6-3
d_gene: TRBD1
j_gene: TRBJ1-5
CDR3nt: TGTGCCAGCAGTTACACGACAGGGTTTAATCAGCCCCAGCATTTT
CDR3aa: CASSYTTGFNQPQHF

abundance: NA
v_gene: TRBV4-3
d_gene: NA
j_gene: TRBJ2-1
CDR3nt: TGCGCCAGCAGCCAAGATGAAAGGATGGCGCACAGTGAGCAGTTCTTC
CDR3aa: CASSQDERMAHSEQFF

abundance: NA
v_gene: TRBV19
d_gene: NA
j_gene: TRBJ1-1
CDR3nt: TGTGCCAGTAGTATAGATGCCGGGGGGAGGACTGAAGCTTTCTTT
CDR3aa: CASSIDAGGRTEAFF

abundance: NA
v_gene: TRBV10-3
d_gene: TRBD2
j_gene: TRBJ2-7
CDR3nt: TGTGCCATCAGTGGACTAGCGGGGGCCTACGAGCAGTACTTC
CDR3aa: CAISGLAGAYEQYF

abundance: NA
v_gene: TRBV7-2
d_gene: TRBD1
j_gene: TRBJ1-4
CDR3nt: TGTGCCAGCAGCCGCGGACAGGCTAATGAAAAACTGTTTTTT
CDR3aa: CASSRGQANEKLFF

abundance: NA
v_gene: TRBV24-1
d_gene: NA
j_gene: TRBJ1-1
CDR3nt: TGTGCCACCAGTGATGGAGGGTGGGACACTGAAGCTTTCTTT
CDR3aa: CATSDGGWDTEAFF

abundance: NA
v_gene: TRBV28
d_gene: TRBD2
j_gene: TRBJ2-3
CDR3nt: TGTGCCAGCAGTACTAGCGGCTATACAGATACGCAGTATTTT
CDR3aa: CASSTSGYTDTQYF

abundance: once
v_gene: TRBV28
d_gene: NA
j_gene: TRBJ2-3
CDR3nt: TGTGCCAGCAGTTTATCGCACAGGGCAGAGACGCAGTATTTT
CDR3aa: CASSLSHRAETQYF

abundance: NA
v_gene: TRBV3-1/TRBV3-2
d_gene: TRBD1
j_gene: TRBJ2-7
CDR3nt: TGTGCCAGCAGTCACGGACAGGGGGCAAACGAGCAGTACTTC
CDR3aa: CASSHGQGANEQYF

abundance: NA
v_gene: TRBV13
d_gene: NA
j_gene: TRBJ1-2
CDR3nt: TGTGCCAGCAGCTTACGTGGGGATTCCGGGACCACCCGATTCTATGGCTACACCTTC
CDR3aa: CASSLRGDSGTTRFYGYTF

abundance: NA
v_gene: TRBV10-3
d_gene: NA
j_gene: TRBJ2-7
CDR3nt: TGTGCCATCAGTGAGTTAGGGGGTGGACAGCGGAATGAAAAGGGAACCTACGAGCAGTACTTC
CDR3aa: CAISELGGGQRNEKGTYEQYF

abundance: NA
v_gene: TRBV5-8
d_gene: TRBD1
j_gene: TRBJ1-4
CDR3nt: TGTGCCAGCAGCCTTAAGGGACAGGGGAGTGAAAAACTGTTTTTT
CDR3aa: CASSLKGQGSEKLFF

abundance: NA
v_gene: TRBV27
d_gene: NA
j_gene: TRBJ1-1
CDR3nt: TGTGCCAGCAGCTACGGACGGATAGACATGTTTGCTGAAGCTTTCTTT
CDR3aa: CASSYGRIDMFAEAFF

abundance: NA
v_gene: TRBV29-1
d_gene: NA
j_gene: TRBJ2-3
CDR3nt: TGCAGCCTGTCCTCGACTGACCGGGTGGGCACAGATACGCAGTATTTT
CDR3aa: CSLSSTDRVGTDTQYF

abundance: NA
v_gene: TRBV5-3
d_gene: TRBD2
j_gene: TRBJ2-3
CDR3nt: TGTGCCAGAAGCTTGCGGGGGGGTAGCGGAAGCACAGATACGCAGTATTTT
CDR3aa: CARSLRGGSGSTDTQYF

abundance: NA
v_gene: TRBV19
d_gene: NA
j_gene: TRBJ1-6
CDR3nt: TGTGCCAGTAGCCTCCGGGCGCCTGATTCACCCCTCCACTTT
CDR3aa: CASSLRAPDSPLHF

abundance: NA
v_gene: TRBV5-6
d_gene: NA
j_gene: TRBJ2-1
CDR3nt: TGTGCCAGCACCCCACCCCAGGGGCCCTACAATGAGCAGTTCTTC
CDR3aa: CASTPPQGPYNEQFF

abundance: NA
v_gene: TRBV5-1
d_gene: TRBD2
j_gene: TRBJ2-1
CDR3nt: TGCGCCAGCAGCCAGGATGTAAGCGGGGGAGGCAATGAGCAGTTCTTC
CDR3aa: CASSQDVSGGGNEQFF

abundance: NA
v_gene: TRBV5-5
d_gene: NA
j_gene: TRBJ1-4
CDR3nt: TGTGCCAGCAGCTTGCTTACAAGTGAAAAACTGTTTTTT
CDR3aa: CASSLLTSEKLFF

abundance: NA
v_gene: TRBV4-1
d_gene: TRBD2
j_gene: TRBJ2-3
CDR3nt: TGCGCCAGCAGCCCTACGGGAGGACGACTCCGCACAGATACGCAGTATTTT
CDR3aa: CASSPTGGRLRTDTQYF

abundance: NA
v_gene: TRBV30
d_gene: NA
j_gene: TRBJ2-6
CDR3nt: TGTGCCTGGAGCCACGGCAACGTCCTGACTTTC
CDR3aa: CAWSHGNVLTF